This TCR beta chain came from a study of blood T cell repertoires in COVID-19. CDR3 length: 13 amino acids. The V gene's germline CDR1 is MNHEY and CDR2 SMNVEV (reference sequence). V was shortened by 4 bases and J by 6 bases, with 10 bases between the two germline ends. Clones were read by immunoSEQ multiplex PCR, and TCRdb kept only the in-frame ones, dropping some. The top ten clones hold 7% of a sample with under 200,000 clones, around 84% of them seen once. This clonotype was sampled from a man aged 45 to 65 with active or convalescent COVID-19. The sample consisted of peripheral blood. J is TRBJ1-5 and V is TRBV27, with D unclear. CDR3 in amino acids: CASSYSEGQPQHF. CDR3 DNA: TGTGCCAGCAGTTATAGTGAGGGTCAGCCCCAGCATTTT.